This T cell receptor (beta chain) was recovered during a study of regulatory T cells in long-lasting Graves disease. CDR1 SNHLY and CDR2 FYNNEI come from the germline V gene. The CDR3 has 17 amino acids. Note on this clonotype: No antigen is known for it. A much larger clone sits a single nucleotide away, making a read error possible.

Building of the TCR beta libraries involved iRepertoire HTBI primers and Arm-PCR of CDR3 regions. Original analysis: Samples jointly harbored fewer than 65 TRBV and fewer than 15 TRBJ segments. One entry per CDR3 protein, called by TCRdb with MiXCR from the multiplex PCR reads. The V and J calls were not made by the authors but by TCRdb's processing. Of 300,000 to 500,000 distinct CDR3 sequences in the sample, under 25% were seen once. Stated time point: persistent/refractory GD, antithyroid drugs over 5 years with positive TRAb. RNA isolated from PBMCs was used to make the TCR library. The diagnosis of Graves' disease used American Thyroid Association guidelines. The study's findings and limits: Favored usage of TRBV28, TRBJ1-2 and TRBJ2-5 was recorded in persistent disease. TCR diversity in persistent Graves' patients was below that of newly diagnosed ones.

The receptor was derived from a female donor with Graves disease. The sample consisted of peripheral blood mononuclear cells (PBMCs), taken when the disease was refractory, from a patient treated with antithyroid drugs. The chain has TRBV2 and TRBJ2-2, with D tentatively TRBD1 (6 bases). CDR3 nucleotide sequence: TGTGCCAGCAGAGATTGGGACCTACCTTGGGACACCGGGGAGCTGCTTTTT. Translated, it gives CASRDWDLPWDTGELLF.